This T cell receptor beta chain stems from a study of blood T cell repertoires in COVID-19. Study overall: Nucleic acid was either cDNA or gDNA, and it came from T cells, B-cell-depleted T cells, or PBMCs.

CDR3 size: 14 residues. Losses at the gene ends were 7 bases for V and 6 bases for J; bases not matched to a gene: 5. Germline V gene data show CDR1 as MDHEN and CDR2 as SYDVKM. As originally analysed: Estimation of nucleated cell counts was performed using reference gene primer amplification. Using immunoSEQ multiplex PCR, the repertoire was profiled, and TCRdb retains in-frame clones only, with some absent. D and trimming were read from the DNA, whereas the V and J calls and clone size are those reported in that table. Of around 100,000 clones listed, around 87% were seen once; the top ten hold 6% to 9.5%.

This TCR was sampled from a human donor with acute or convalescent COVID-19. The donor label of this sample is uncertain. The V and J genes are TRBV28 and TRBJ2-2, with 10 bases fitting TRBD1. The sequenced material came from peripheral blood. The CDR3 spells CASTQDRGAGELFF. The CDR3 DNA reads TGTGCCAGCACCCAGGACAGGGGGGCCGGGGAGCTGTTTTTT.